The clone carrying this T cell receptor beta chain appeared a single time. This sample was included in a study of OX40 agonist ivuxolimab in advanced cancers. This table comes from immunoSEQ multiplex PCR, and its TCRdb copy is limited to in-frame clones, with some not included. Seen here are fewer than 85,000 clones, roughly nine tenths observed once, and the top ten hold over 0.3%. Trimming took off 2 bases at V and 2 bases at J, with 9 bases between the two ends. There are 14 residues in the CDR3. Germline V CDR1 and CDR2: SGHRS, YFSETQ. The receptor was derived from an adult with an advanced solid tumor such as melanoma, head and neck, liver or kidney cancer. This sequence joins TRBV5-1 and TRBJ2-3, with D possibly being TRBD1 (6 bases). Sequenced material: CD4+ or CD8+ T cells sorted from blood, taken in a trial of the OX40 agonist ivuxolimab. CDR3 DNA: TGCGCCAGCAGCTTACAGGGCCCCACAGATACGCAGTATTTT. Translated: CASSLQGPTDTQYF.